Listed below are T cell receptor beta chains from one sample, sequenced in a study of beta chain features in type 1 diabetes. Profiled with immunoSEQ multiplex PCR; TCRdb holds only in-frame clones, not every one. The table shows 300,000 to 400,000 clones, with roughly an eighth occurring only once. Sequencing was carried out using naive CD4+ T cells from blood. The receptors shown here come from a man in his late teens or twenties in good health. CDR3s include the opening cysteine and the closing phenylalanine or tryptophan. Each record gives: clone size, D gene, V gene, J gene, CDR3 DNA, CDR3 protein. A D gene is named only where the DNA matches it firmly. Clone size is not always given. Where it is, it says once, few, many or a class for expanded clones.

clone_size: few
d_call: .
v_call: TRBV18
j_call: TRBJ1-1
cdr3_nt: TGTGCCAGCTCACCGGCGGTTAACACTGAAGCTTTCTTT
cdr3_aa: CASSPAVNTEAFF

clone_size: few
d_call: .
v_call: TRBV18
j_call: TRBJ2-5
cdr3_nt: TGTGCCAGCTCACACAGGACAGAGGCAGAGACCCAGTACTTC
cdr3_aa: CASSHRTEAETQYF

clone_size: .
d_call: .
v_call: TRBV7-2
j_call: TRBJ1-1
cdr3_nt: TGTGCCAGCAGCTCCCCGACCCTCGGGGGGGCTTTCTTT
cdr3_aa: CASSSPTLGGAFF

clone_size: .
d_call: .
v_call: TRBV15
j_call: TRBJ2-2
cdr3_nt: TGTGCCACCAGCCCTCTAGGGGGCGGGGAGCTGTTTTTT
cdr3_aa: CATSPLGGGELFF

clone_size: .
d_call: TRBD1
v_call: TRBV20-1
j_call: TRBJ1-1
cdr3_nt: TGCAGACAGGGGGACACTGAAGCTTTCTTT
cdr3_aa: CRQGDTEAFF

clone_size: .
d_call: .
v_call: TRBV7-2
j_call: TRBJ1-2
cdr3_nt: TGTGCCAGCAGCTTATCCCAGATTGGTGGCTACACCTTC
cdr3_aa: CASSLSQIGGYTF

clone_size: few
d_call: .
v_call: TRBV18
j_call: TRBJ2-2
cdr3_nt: TGTGCCAGCTCACCACGGCCTACCGGGGAGCTGTTTTTT
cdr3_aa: CASSPRPTGELFF

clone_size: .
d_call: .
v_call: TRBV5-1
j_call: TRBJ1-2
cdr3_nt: TGCGCCAGCAGCTTGGGACAGAACTATGGCTACACCTTC
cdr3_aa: CASSLGQNYGYTF

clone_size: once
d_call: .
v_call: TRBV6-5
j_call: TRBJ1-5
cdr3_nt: TGTGCCAGCAGTTACGTTTACGGGAGCAATCAGCCCCAGCATTTT
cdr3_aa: CASSYVYGSNQPQHF

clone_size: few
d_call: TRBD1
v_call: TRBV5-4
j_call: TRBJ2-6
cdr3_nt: TGTGCCAGCAGCTTGACGCAGGGGGCGGGCGGGGCCAACGTCCTGACTTTC
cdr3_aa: CASSLTQGAGGANVLTF

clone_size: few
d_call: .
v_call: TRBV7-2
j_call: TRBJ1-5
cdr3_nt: TGTGCCAGCAGCTCATATACAGGGCTCGGCAATCAGCCCCAGCATTTT
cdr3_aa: CASSSYTGLGNQPQHF

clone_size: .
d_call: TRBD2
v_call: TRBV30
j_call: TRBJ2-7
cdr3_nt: TGTGCCTGGAGCCGCGGGGGTTCCGAGCAGTACTTC
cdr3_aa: CAWSRGGSEQYF

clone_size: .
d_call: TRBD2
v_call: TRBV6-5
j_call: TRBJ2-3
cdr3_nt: TGTGCCAGCAGTTACACGACTAGCGGCACAGATACGCAGTATTTT
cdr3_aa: CASSYTTSGTDTQYF

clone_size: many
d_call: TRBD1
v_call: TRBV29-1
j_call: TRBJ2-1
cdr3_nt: TGCAGCGTGCCGGGACAGGGAAACAATGAGCAGTTCTTC
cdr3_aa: CSVPGQGNNEQFF

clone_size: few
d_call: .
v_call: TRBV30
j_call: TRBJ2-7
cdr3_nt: TGTGCCTGGAGTGTACGTAGACAATTCTACGAGCAGTACTTC
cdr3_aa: CAWSVRRQFYEQYF

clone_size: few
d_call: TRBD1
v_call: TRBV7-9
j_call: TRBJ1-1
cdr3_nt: TGTGCCAGCAGCCAACAGGGGACCCACACTGAAGCTTTCTTT
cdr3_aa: CASSQQGTHTEAFF

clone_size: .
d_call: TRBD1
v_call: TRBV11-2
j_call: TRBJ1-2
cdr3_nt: TGTGCCAGCAGGACAGACAGGGGGCCTTTTCATGGCTACACCTTC
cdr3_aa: CASRTDRGPFHGYTF

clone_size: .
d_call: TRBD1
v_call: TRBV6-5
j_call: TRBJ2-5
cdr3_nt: TGTGCCAGCAGGAGGGACAGGTTAGAGACCCAGTACTTC
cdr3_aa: CASRRDRLETQYF

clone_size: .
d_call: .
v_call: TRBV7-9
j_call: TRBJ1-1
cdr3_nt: TGTGCCAGCAGCCTGGGACTGATGGAAGGGAACACTGAAGCTTTCTTT
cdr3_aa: CASSLGLMEGNTEAFF

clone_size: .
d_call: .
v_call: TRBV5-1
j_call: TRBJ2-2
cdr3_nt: TGCGCCAGCAGCTTGCAGGGCTCCGGGGAGCTGTTTTTT
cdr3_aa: CASSLQGSGELFF

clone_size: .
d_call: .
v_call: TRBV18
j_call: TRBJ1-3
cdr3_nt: TGTGCCAGCTCACCACCTACAGGGCTGGTTGGAAACACCATATATTTT
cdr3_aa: CASSPPTGLVGNTIYF

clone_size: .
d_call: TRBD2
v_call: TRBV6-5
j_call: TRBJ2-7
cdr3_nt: TGTGCCAGCAGTTGGGCAGCGGGAGCCTACGAGCAGTACTTC
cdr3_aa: CASSWAAGAYEQYF

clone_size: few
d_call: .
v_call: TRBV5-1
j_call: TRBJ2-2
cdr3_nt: TGCGCCAGCAGCTTGGCAGGGGACACCGGGGAGCTGTTTTTT
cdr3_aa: CASSLAGDTGELFF

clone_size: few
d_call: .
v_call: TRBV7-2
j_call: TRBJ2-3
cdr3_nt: TGTGCCAGCAATTTATGGCGGGGGCTCGGGGATACGCAGTATTTT
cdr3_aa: CASNLWRGLGDTQYF

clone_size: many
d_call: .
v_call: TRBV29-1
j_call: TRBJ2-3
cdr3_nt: TGCAGCGTTGAAGAGGTTGCGGGTCCCACAGATACGCAGTATTTT
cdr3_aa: CSVEEVAGPTDTQYF

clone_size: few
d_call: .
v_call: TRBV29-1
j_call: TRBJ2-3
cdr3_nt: TGCAGCGTTGAAGAGGCTGGCAGTACGCAGTATTTT
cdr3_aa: CSVEEAGSTQYF

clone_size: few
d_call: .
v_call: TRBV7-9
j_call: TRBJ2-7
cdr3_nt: TGTGCCAGCAGCTTACGGCCAGGACATTCCTACGAGCAGTACTTC
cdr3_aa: CASSLRPGHSYEQYF

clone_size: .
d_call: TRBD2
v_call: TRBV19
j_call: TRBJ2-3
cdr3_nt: TGTGCCAGTAGTATTTCTGCGGGGGGGGATACGCAGTATTTT
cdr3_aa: CASSISAGGDTQYF

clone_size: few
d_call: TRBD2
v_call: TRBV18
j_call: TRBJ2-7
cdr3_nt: TGTGCCAGCTCACCCATGCTAGCGGGTGGTTCCTACGAGCAGTACTTC
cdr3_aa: CASSPMLAGGSYEQYF

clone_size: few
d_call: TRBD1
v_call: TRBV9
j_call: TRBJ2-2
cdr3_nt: TGTGCCAGCAGCGTTCCTTCAGGGGGTTCCTACGGGGAGCTGTTTTTT
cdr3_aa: CASSVPSGGSYGELFF

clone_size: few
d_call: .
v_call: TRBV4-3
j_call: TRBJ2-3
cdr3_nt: TGCGCCAGCAGCCAAGAGATCGGGAGCGACCTAGATACGCAGTATTTT
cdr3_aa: CASSQEIGSDLDTQYF

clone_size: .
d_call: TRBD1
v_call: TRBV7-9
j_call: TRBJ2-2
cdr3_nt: TGTGCCAGCAGCTTGCCCTGGGACAGGGGAGACACCGGGGAGCTGTTTTTT
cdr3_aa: CASSLPWDRGDTGELFF

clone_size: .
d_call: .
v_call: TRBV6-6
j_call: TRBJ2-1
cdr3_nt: TGTGCCAGCAGTTACTCTCCGGGACTGCTGGAGCAGTTCTTC
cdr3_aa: CASSYSPGLLEQFF

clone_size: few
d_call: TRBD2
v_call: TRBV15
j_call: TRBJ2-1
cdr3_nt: TGTGCCACCAGCGCCAGTATGGCGGGGGGGCGCAATGAGCAGTTCTTC
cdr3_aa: CATSASMAGGRNEQFF

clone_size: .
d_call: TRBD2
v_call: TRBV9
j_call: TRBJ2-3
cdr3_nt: TGTGCCAGCAGCGTACTCATAGCGGGAGGGACAGATACGCAGTATTTT
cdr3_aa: CASSVLIAGGTDTQYF

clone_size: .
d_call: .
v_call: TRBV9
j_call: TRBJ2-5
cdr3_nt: TGTGCCAGCAGCGTCGGGACTCAGTACCAAGAGACCCAGTACTTC
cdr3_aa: CASSVGTQYQETQYF

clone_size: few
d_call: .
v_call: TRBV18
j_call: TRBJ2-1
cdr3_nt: TGTGCCAGCTCACCACCCGATGCGGGGAATGAGCAGTTCTTC
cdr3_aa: CASSPPDAGNEQFF

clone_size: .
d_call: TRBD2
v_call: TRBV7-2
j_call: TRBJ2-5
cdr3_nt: TGTGCCAGCAGCACAAGACTAGCGGGAGGAGAGGAGACCCAGTACTTC
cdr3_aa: CASSTRLAGGEETQYF

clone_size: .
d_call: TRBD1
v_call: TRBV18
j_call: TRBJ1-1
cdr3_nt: TGTGCCAGCTCACTGGAAACAGGGGAAGTTGAAGCTTTCTTT
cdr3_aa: CASSLETGEVEAFF

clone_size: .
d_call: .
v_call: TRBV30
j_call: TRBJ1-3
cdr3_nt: TGTGCCTGGAGTCCCCGACAGGGAAACACCATATATTTT
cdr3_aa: CAWSPRQGNTIYF

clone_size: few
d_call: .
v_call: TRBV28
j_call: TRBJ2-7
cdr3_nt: TGTGCCAGCAGTACCCCGACTAGATTCCCGACGGGTAACGAGCAGTACTTC
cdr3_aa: CASSTPTRFPTGNEQYF

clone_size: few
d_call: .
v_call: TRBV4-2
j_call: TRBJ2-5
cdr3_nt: TGTGCCAGCAGCCAAGGGTTACTAGAAAACCAAGAGACCCAGTACTTC
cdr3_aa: CASSQGLLENQETQYF

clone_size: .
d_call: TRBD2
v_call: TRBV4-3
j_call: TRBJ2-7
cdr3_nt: TGCGCCAGCAGCCAAGAAGGGCGGGGGGACTACGAGCAGTACTTC
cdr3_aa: CASSQEGRGDYEQYF

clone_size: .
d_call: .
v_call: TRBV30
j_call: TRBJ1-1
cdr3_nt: TGTGCCTGGAGTTTTAGGGCAGCGGGAACCACTGAAGCTTTCTTT
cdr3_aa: CAWSFRAAGTTEAFF

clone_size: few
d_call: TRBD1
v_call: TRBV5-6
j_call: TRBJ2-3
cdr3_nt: TGTGCCAGCAGCTCGGGGGACAGGGGGCTCACAGATACGCAGTATTTT
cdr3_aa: CASSSGDRGLTDTQYF

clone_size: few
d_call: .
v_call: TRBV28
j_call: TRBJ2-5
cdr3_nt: TGTGCCAGCACCTTGGGGTGGCGGGGGCCCGAAAAACCTCAAGAGACCCAGTACTTC
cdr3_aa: CASTLGWRGPEKPQETQYF

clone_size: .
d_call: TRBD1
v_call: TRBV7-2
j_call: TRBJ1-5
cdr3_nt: TGTGCCAGCAGCTTATACAGGGGTAGCAATCAGCCCCAGCATTTT
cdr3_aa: CASSLYRGSNQPQHF

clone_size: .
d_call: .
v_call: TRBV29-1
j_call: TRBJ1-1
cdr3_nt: TGCAGCGTTGAGTCGTCCGGGGTCGAAGCTTTCTTT
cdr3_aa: CSVESSGVEAFF